These 7 T cell receptor beta chains were all obtained from the same sample, sequenced in a study of human T cells and chemical hapten exposure. Time point specified: healthy volunteer bleed at 2 weeks. The template was total RNA from unfractionated whole blood. Each CDR3 protein gets one entry after TCRdb re-called the RACE reads with MiXCR. The sample carries about 45,000 distinct CDR3 sequences, almost 4.5% recorded once. The sequencing sample was made of whole blood. All receptors derive from a human donor in good health. Some clones in this sample may be carry-over from other donors' samples.

This clonotype was seen only a few times. The chain recombines TRBV2 with TRBJ2-3; 7 bases agree with TRBD1. V was pared by 7 bases and J by 3 bases, with 10 bases of the junction left unmatched. Germline V gives CDR1 SNHLY, CDR2 FYNNEI. The CDR3 spans 15 residues. Here the CDR3 reads CASMKDRVQTDTQYF. In DNA, the CDR3 is TGTGCCAGCATGAAAGACAGGGTGCAAACAGATACGCAGTATTTT.

This clonotype has a handful of counts. The rearrangement uses TRBV2 and TRBJ2-7, with 10 bases aligning to TRBD1. The CDR3 is made up of 16 amino acids. V lost 4 bases and J lost 2; bases outside the gene matches: 8. The V gene's germline CDR1 is SNHLY and CDR2 FYNNEI. The CDR3 DNA follows: TGTGCCAGCAGTGTAGTCGGGACAGGGGAGGCCTACGAGCAGTACTTC. Translating it yields CASSVVGTGEAYEQYF. Combining the CDR3 with reference TRBV2 and TRBJ2-7 gives the whole variable domain EPEVTQTPSHQVTQMGQEVILRCVPISNHLYFYWYRQILGQKVEFLVSFYNNEISEKSEIFDDQFSVERPDGSNFTLKIRSTKLEDSAMYFCASSVVGTGEAYEQYFGPGTRLTVT.

In its sample, this clonotype was seen many times. V is TRBV15 and J is TRBJ2-3; TRBD1 agrees at 8 bases. Germline assignment: CDR1 LNHNV and CDR2 YYDKDF (reference sequence). The ends lost 5 bases at V and 6 bases at J; junction bases unmatched: 10. The CDR3 spans 15 residues. CDR3 residues: CATSPGGIAPDTQYF. In DNA, the CDR3 is TGTGCCACCAGCCCAGGGGGCATAGCGCCTGATACGCAGTATTTT.

This clonotype was recorded a few times. This chain uses TRBV20-1 with TRBJ1-5, with 7 bases fitting TRBD1. This CDR3 has 14 residues. Germline assignment: CDR1 DFQATT and CDR2 SNEGSKA (reference sequence). The J segment lost 2 bases and the V segment lost 5 bases, leaving 6 bases of the junction unmatched. This chain's CDR3 is CSAQQGMGNQPQHF. The CDR3 nucleotides read TGCAGTGCTCAACAGGGGATGGGCAATCAGCCCCAGCATTTT.

This clonotype was seen only a few times. The DNA of the CDR3 is TGTGCCAGTAGTATAGATCCACGGGGTAGCGGAGCCTACAATGAGCAGTTCTTC. Amino acid sequence: CASSIDPRGSGAYNEQFF. The chain combines TRBV19 with TRBJ2-1; D might be TRBD2 (6 bases). CDR1 LNHDA and CDR2 SQIVND come from the germline V gene (reference sequence). The CDR3 covers 18 residues. The ends were cut back, 0 bases at V and 2 bases at J, with 17 bases in the middle.

There are many counts of this clonotype. V usage is TRBV29-1 and J usage is TRBJ1-1, with D maybe TRBD1 (6 bases). V lost 6 bases and J lost 5, with 16 bases in between. Germline V gene lookup returns CDR1 SQVTM and CDR2 ANQGSEA. CDR3 length: 13 residues. The CDR3 is CSVGEDRSTEAFF. The CDR3 nucleotides read TGCAGCGTGGGGGAGGACAGATCAACTGAAGCTTTCTTT. Together with reference TRBV29-1 and TRBJ1-1, the CDR3 gives the full variable domain: SAVISQKPSRDICQRGTSLTIQCQVDSQVTMMFWYRQQPGQSLTLIATANQGSEATYESGFVIDKFPISRPNLTFSTLTVSNMSPEDSSIYLCSVGEDRSTEAFFGQGTRLTVV.

This clonotype was picked up many times. The chain combines TRBV6-5 with TRBJ2-1; TRBD1 might be the D (5 bases). Trimming took off 2 bases at V and 9 bases at J, with 17 bases between the two ends. The CDR3 extends over 15 amino acids. In germline, CDR1 is MNHEY, CDR2 SVGAGI. The CDR3 region is CASSYGAAYLTEQFF. The CDR3 bases are TGTGCCAGCAGTTACGGGGCGGCGTACCTGACTGAGCAGTTCTTC.